Sequencing of this T cell receptor beta chain was carried out in a study of beta chain features in type 1 diabetes. General observations from the study: Across all four CD4+ subsets, people with type 1 diabetes showed modestly shorter TCRB CDR3s.

This clone turned up a few times. The antigen remains unidentified. The CDR3 length is 17 residues. V was clipped by 0 bases and J by 8 bases; unmatched bases: 14. Per the germline V gene, CDR1 is SGHTA and CDR2 is FQGNSA. The authors reverse transcribed all of the isolated RNA, so sequencing captured expressed TCRB transcripts. This table comes from immunoSEQ multiplex PCR, and its TCRdb copy is limited to in-frame clones, with some not included. In the table there are about 640,000 clones, 12% of which are singletons. The TCR comes from a man aged 25 to 45 with type 1 diabetes. Sample: naive CD4+ T cells from blood. The J gene is TRBJ1-2, the V gene TRBV7-2; 8 bases align to TRBD1. The CDR3: CASSLASGSGGMGGYTF. The CDR3 coding sequence is TGTGCCAGCAGCTTAGCGAGCGGATCAGGGGGCATGGGCGGCTACACCTTC.